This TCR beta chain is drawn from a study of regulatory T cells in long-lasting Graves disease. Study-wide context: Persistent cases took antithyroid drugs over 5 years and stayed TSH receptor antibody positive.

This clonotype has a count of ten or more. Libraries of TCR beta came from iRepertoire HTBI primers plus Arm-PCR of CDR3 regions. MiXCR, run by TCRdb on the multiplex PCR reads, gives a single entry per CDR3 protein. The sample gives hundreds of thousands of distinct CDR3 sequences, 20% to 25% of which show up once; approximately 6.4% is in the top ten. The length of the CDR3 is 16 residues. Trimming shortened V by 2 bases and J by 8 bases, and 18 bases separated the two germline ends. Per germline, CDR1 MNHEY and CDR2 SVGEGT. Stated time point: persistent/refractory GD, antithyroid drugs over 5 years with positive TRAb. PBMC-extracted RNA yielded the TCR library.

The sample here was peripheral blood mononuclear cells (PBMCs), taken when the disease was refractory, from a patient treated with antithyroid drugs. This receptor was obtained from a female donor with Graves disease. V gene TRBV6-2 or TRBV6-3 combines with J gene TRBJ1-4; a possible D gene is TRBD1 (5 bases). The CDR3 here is CASSYSRATAYEKLFF. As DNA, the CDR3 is TGTGCCAGCAGTTACAGTCGGGCGACAGCTTACGAAAAACTGTTTTTT.